One T cell receptor beta chain is described in this entry. The table came from immunoSEQ multiplex PCR; TCRdb's copy has only in-frame clones and leaves some out. This table has tens of thousands of clones, roughly 94% appearing once. The data stem from a study of technical replicates of blood from a few donors. The germline CDR1 and CDR2 sequences are MDHEN and SYDVKM. The V end was cut by 5 bases, the J end by 2 bases, with 9 bases between. The CDR3 covers 13 residues. This TCR derives from a human donor in good health. The specimen was T cells isolated from PBMCs. V gene TRBV28 combines with J gene TRBJ1-2; D may be TRBD1 (6 bases). The CDR3 reads CASSEDRNYGYTF. As DNA, the CDR3 is TGTGCCAGCAGTGAGGACAGAAACTATGGCTACACCTTC.